Presented here are 32 T cell receptor beta chains from one specimen sequenced in a study of blood T cell repertoires in COVID-19. Clones were read by immunoSEQ multiplex PCR, and TCRdb kept only the in-frame ones, dropping some. The sample includes approximately 240,000 clones, 70% to 85% seen only once; the top ten take roughly 4.6%. The sample taken for sequencing was peripheral blood. These receptors all come from a woman older than 75 with active or convalescent COVID-19.

The J gene is TRBJ2-2, the V gene TRBV15; TRBD1 is a possible D gene (6 bases). This CDR3 has 15 amino acids. Trimming stripped 7 bases from V and 0 bases from J, with 12 bases between. Germline CDR1 is LNHNV and CDR2 is YYDKDF (reference sequence). CDR3 nucleotide sequence: TGTGCCACCAATCAGGGGCAAACGAACACCGGGGAGCTGTTTTTT. Amino acids: CATNQGQTNTGELFF.

This rearrangement joins TRBV6-6 to TRBJ2-7; TRBD2 matches at 7 bases. Germline trimming cut 2 bases from V and 5 bases from J; bases unmatched to any gene: 9. CDR3 size: 15 residues. CDR1 is MNHNY, CDR2 SVGAGI, per germline (reference sequence). The CDR3 bases are TGTGCCAGCAGTTACCGGTCCGGGGGAGGGGACGAGCAGTACTTC. This sequence encodes CASSYRSGGGDEQYF.

This chain links TRBV4-1 with TRBJ2-1, with TRBD2 matching over 9 bases. The CDR3 sequence is 16 residues long. J gave up 4 bases and V 4 bases, and 8 bases lay outside the gene matches. Germline assignment: CDR1 MGHRA and CDR2 YSYEKL. DNA of the CDR3: TGCGCCAGCAGCCTGAGGATAGCGGGAGCATACAATGAGCAGTTCTTC. Translated: CASSLRIAGAYNEQFF.

The rearrangement links TRBV29-1 to TRBJ2-1, with unresolved D. The CDR3 spans 10 residues. With 7 bases removed from V and 6 bases from J, the gap between germline ends came to 7 bases. Germline values: CDR1 SQVTM, CDR2 ANQGSEA. As DNA, the CDR3 is TGCAGCGCGTTTCTCAATGAGCAGTTCTTC. Amino acid sequence: CSAFLNEQFF.

The rearrangement links TRBV19 to TRBJ1-2; 7 bases are a match to TRBD1. J lost 6 bases, V lost 5 bases, and 6 bases had no gene match. This CDR3 spans 13 amino acids. The germline V gene encodes CDR1 LNHDA and CDR2 SQIVND (reference sequence). The CDR3 region has the DNA TGTGCCAGTAGTTTGGGGACAGACCATGGCTACACCTTC. Translating gives CASSLGTDHGYTF.

The chain employs TRBV4-2 and TRBJ1-5; weak D call: TRBD1 (5 bases). Germline loops: CDR1 LGHNA, CDR2 YNFKEQ. Trimming removed 1 base at V and 2 bases at J, with 12 bases between. This CDR3 comprises 16 residues. CDR3: CASSQAGLTGNQPQHF. The CDR3, as DNA: TGTGCCAGCAGCCAAGCGGGACTCACAGGCAATCAGCCCCAGCATTTT.

The chain uses TRBV4-1 and TRBJ2-5; 8 positions match TRBD2. The junction had 14 bases not matched to a gene; V was cut back by 4 bases and J by 4 bases. Germline V gene lookup returns CDR1 MGHRA and CDR2 YSYEKL. The CDR3 runs 17 residues. The CDR3 sequence is CASSLGLGEERGETQYF. The CDR3 DNA reads TGCGCCAGCAGCCTGGGACTAGGAGAGGAACGGGGAGAGACCCAGTACTTC.

This clone was seen a single time. The V and J genes are TRBV5-1 and TRBJ1-4; possibly TRBD1 for D (6 bases). From germline, CDR1 is SGHRS and CDR2 YFSETQ. The CDR3 runs to 14 residues. V was cut by 7 bases and J by 8 bases, with 18 bases left in between. The CDR3 spells CASGTGQLGEKLFF. The CDR3 DNA follows: TGCGCCAGCGGAACAGGGCAGTTGGGCGAAAAACTGTTTTTT.

This chain connects TRBV5-1 to TRBJ2-1, with TRBD1 identical over 8 bases. The CDR3 consists of 15 residues. The ends lost 3 bases at V and 8 bases at J; junction bases unmatched: 10. CDR1 SGHRS and CDR2 YFSETQ come from the germline V gene. CDR3 sequence reads: CASSSRQGSKYEQFF. DNA for the CDR3: TGCGCCAGCAGCTCTCGACAGGGGAGCAAGTATGAGCAGTTCTTC. The full variable domain, with the rest looked up from reference TRBV5-1 and TRBJ2-1, is KAGVTQTPRYLIKTRGQQVTLSCSPISGHRSVSWYQQTPGQGLQFLFEYFSETQRNKGNFPGRFSGRQFSNSRSEMNVSTLELGDSALYLCASSSRQGSKYEQFFGPGTRLTVL.

The gene calls are TRBV10-1 and TRBJ2-2, with D hard to call. The CDR3 is 18 residues long. V lost 6 bases, J lost 0 bases, and 20 bases lay in between. From germline, CDR1 is WNHNN and CDR2 SYGVQD (reference sequence). The CDR3 sequence: CASSDPLDKPTNTGELFF. CDR3 coding DNA: TGCGCCAGCAGCGACCCACTCGACAAGCCGACGAACACCGGGGAGCTGTTTTTT.

This clone was found a few times. The gene calls are TRBV7-9 and TRBJ1-1, with 9 bases fitting TRBD1. Trimming removed 4 bases from V and 1 base from J; junction bases left unmatched: 7. This CDR3 contains 16 residues. Germline V lookup: CDR1 SEHNR, CDR2 FQNEAQ (reference sequence). The CDR3 protein is CASSSVPGQGNTEAFF. The CDR3 DNA reads TGTGCCAGCAGCTCGGTACCGGGACAGGGGAACACTGAAGCTTTCTTT.

The chain is built from TRBV30 and TRBJ2-1, with 8 bases matching TRBD1. The CDR3 is made up of 14 amino acids. Germline lookup yields CDR1 GTSNPN and CDR2 SVGIG (reference sequence). The ends lost 7 bases at V and 4 bases at J; junction bases unmatched: 9. CDR3 amino acids: CAFLDRGLYNEQFF. For the CDR3, the DNA is TGTGCCTTCCTTGACAGGGGCCTGTACAATGAGCAGTTCTTC. Complete variable domain (other parts from reference TRBV30 and TRBJ2-1): SQTIHQWPATLVQPVGSPLSLECTVEGTSNPNLYWYRQAAGRGLQLLFYSVGIGQISSEVPQNLSASRPQDRQFILSSKKLLLSDSGFYLCAFLDRGLYNEQFFGPGTRLTVL.

The chain links TRBV19 to TRBJ1-5; maybe TRBD1 (6 bases). CDR1 and CDR2 from the germline V gene are LNHDA and SQIVND (reference sequence). V shed 7 bases and J shed 0 bases, with 16 bases lying between them. The CDR3 is 16 residues long. This CDR3 is CASKGGPLYSNQPQHF. The CDR3 nucleotides read TGTGCCAGTAAAGGGGGACCTCTCTATAGCAATCAGCCCCAGCATTTT. Together with reference TRBV19 and TRBJ1-5, the CDR3 gives the full variable domain: DGGITQSPKYLFRKEGQNVTLSCEQNLNHDAMYWYRQDPGQGLRLIYYSQIVNDFQKGDIAEGYSVSREKKESFPLTVTSAQKNPTAFYLCASKGGPLYSNQPQHFGDGTRLSIL.

The chain combines TRBV28 with TRBJ1-1; D gene unclear. The CDR3 runs 15 residues. V lost 5 bases, J lost 1 base, and 14 bases lay in between. Per germline, CDR1 MDHEN and CDR2 SYDVKM. Here the CDR3 DNA reads TGTGCCAGCAGTGGTAGAGAGGGCGGGAACACTGAAGCTTTCTTT. This codes for CASSGREGGNTEAFF.

This CDR3 is CASSFGLGDFDEQFF. For the CDR3, the DNA is TGCGCCAGCAGCTTTGGGTTGGGTGACTTCGATGAGCAGTTCTTC. The chain joins TRBV5-1 to TRBJ2-1, with D uncertain. Looked up from germline, CDR1 is SGHRS and CDR2 is YFSETQ. Between the trimmed V and J ends, which lost 2 bases and 8 bases, there was a span of 17 bases. CDR3 size: 15 residues.

The chain couples TRBV7-2 to TRBJ2-4; D possibly corresponds to TRBD1 (6 bases). Trimming removed 1 base from V and 5 bases from J, with 6 bases in between. Germline V lookup: CDR1 SGHTA, CDR2 FQGNSA. This CDR3 region has 13 residues. CDR3 sequence: CASSLGQENIQYF. CDR3 DNA: TGTGCCAGCAGCTTAGGACAGGAAAACATTCAGTACTTC.

The CDR3 region has the DNA TGTGCCAGTAGTCCACAGGGGACCGGGGAGCTGTTTTTT. This codes for CASSPQGTGELFF. This rearrangement joins TRBV19 to TRBJ2-2; 7 bases agree with TRBD1. CDR3 size: 13 residues. Germline V gene data show CDR1 as LNHDA and CDR2 as SQIVND (reference sequence). The V gene end was trimmed by 5 bases and the J gene end by 5 bases; junction bases not matched to a gene: 2. The whole variable domain, remainder taken from reference TRBV19 and TRBJ2-2, is DGGITQSPKYLFRKEGQNVTLSCEQNLNHDAMYWYRQDPGQGLRLIYYSQIVNDFQKGDIAEGYSVSREKKESFPLTVTSAQKNPTAFYLCASSPQGTGELFFGEGSRLTVL.

This clone was detected once. The chain joins TRBV28 to TRBJ2-7; 7 bases are shared with TRBD1. The CDR3 covers 12 residues. The V gene end was trimmed by 6 bases and the J gene end by 10 bases; junction bases not matched to a gene: 9. Germline V lookup: CDR1 MDHEN, CDR2 SYDVKM. In DNA, the CDR3 is TGTGCCAGCAGCCTGGAACAGGGGCCCCAGTACTTC. It yields the protein CASSLEQGPQYF.

The chain carries TRBV19 and TRBJ1-5; no clear D gene. Germline V CDR1 and CDR2: LNHDA, SQIVND (reference sequence). The CDR3 covers 12 residues. The V gene lost 5 bases and the J gene lost 8 bases, with 10 bases spanning the gap. CDR3 loop: CASSFGQKPQHF. The CDR3 nucleotides read TGTGCCAGTAGTTTTGGGCAGAAGCCCCAGCATTTT.

The CDR3 is CSVVKVMQGEQFF. The CDR3 DNA sequence: TGCAGCGTTGTCAAAGTAATGCAGGGGGAGCAGTTCTTC. The V call is TRBV29-1, the J call TRBJ2-1, with TRBD1 as a possible D gene (6 bases). The ends were cut back, 4 bases at V and 10 bases at J, with 17 bases in the middle. The CDR3 has 13 amino acids. Germline CDR1 and CDR2: SQVTM and ANQGSEA.

Regarding this clone: The same CDR3 also results from other DNA sequences found in this sample. This chain links TRBV5-1 with TRBJ1-5; no definite D call. CDR3 size: 16 residues. Trimming removed 2 bases from V and 0 bases from J, with 12 bases in between. Germline assignment: CDR1 SGHRS and CDR2 YFSETQ. As DNA, the CDR3 is TGCGCCAGCAGCTTATCGGGTTCCTATAGCAATCAGCCCCAGCATTTT. As protein: CASSLSGSYSNQPQHF.

This sequence joins TRBV3-1 (or the pseudogene TRBV3-2) and TRBJ1-1; D perhaps matches TRBD1 (6 bases). Germline V gene sequence: CDR1 LGHDT, CDR2 YNNKEL (reference sequence). The CDR3 runs to 14 residues. Trimming shortened V by 4 bases and J by 3 bases, and 12 bases separated the two germline ends. The CDR3, as DNA: TGTGCCAGCAGCCCAGGCAGGGGATACACTGAAGCTTTCTTT. Protein product: CASSPGRGYTEAFF.

The rearrangement uses TRBV5-6 and TRBJ2-3; D unresolved. Trimming stripped 4 bases from V and 2 bases from J, with 11 bases between. Germline CDR1 and CDR2: SGHDT and YYEEEE. This CDR3 is 14 amino acids long. CDR3 in DNA: TGTGCCAGCAGCCCCCCCTTAGTCACAGATACGCAGTATTTT. Translated, it gives CASSPPLVTDTQYF.

The chain links TRBV7-8 to TRBJ1-5; maybe TRBD1 (5 bases). Germline V lookup: CDR1 SGHVS, CDR2 FQNEAQ. The V and J ends lost 0 bases and 8 bases respectively, with 11 bases between them. This CDR3 contains 14 residues. The CDR3 DNA reads TGTGCCAGCAGCTTAGCGCAGGGAACGGAGCCCCAGCATTTT. It specifies CASSLAQGTEPQHF.

The chain couples TRBV18 to TRBJ2-2; no firm D call. Germline lookup yields CDR1 KGHSH and CDR2 LQKENI. CDR3 length equals 15 residues. The V end lost 2 bases, the J end lost 4 bases, and 11 bases lay between the germline ends. The CDR3 DNA reads TGTGCCAGCTCACCAGTCCTGGCAAGCACCGGGGAGCTGTTTTTT. It translates to CASSPVLASTGELFF.

The genes are TRBV3-1 (or the pseudogene TRBV3-2) and TRBJ2-7; 9 bases align to TRBD1. CDR1 is LGHDT, CDR2 YNNKEL, per germline (reference sequence). The length of the CDR3 is 12 residues. V trimming: 6 bases; J trimming: 9 bases; junction bases outside the gene matches: 6. The CDR3 DNA reads TGTGCCAGCAGGGACAGGGGATGGGTGCAGTACTTC. It translates to CASRDRGWVQYF.

The chain carries TRBV2 and TRBJ1-1, with TRBD1 matching 7 bases. Germline loops: CDR1 SNHLY, CDR2 FYNNEI. J gave up 7 bases and V 5 bases, and 16 bases lay outside the gene matches. The CDR3 loop spans 16 amino acids. The CDR3 loop reads CASSPERGTTGIEAFF. As DNA, the CDR3 is TGTGCCAGCAGTCCCGAAAGGGGGACGACAGGGATTGAAGCTTTCTTT.

The CDR3 bases are TGTGCCAGCAGTGGACTAGGACAGGGGGGCCCTCAGCCCCAGCATTTT. Translating it yields CASSGLGQGGPQPQHF. The rearrangement joins TRBV2 to TRBJ1-5; 10 positions match TRBD1. Per the germline V gene, CDR1 is SNHLY and CDR2 is FYNNEI. V lost 4 bases and J lost 6; bases outside the gene matches: 9. This CDR3 is 16 amino acids long.

In its sample, this clone was seen a few times. This chain joins TRBV7-9 and TRBJ1-2; D may be TRBD1 (6 bases). With 5 bases removed from V and 4 bases from J, the gap between germline ends came to 14 bases. The CDR3 spans 14 residues. Looked up from germline, CDR1 is SEHNR and CDR2 is FQNEAQ (reference sequence). For the CDR3, the DNA is TGTGCCAGCAGCGGACAACAGGGTAGCTATGGCTACACCTTC. Amino acids: CASSGQQGSYGYTF. The full variable domain, in which reference TRBV7-9 and TRBJ1-2 provide the parts outside the CDR3, is DTGVSQNPRHKITKRGQNVTFRCDPISEHNRLYWYRQTLGQGPEFLTYFQNEAQLEKSRLLSDRFSAERPKGSFSTLEIQRTEQGDSAMYLCASSGQQGSYGYTFGSGTRLTVV.

This clone was counted a single time. This chain uses TRBV19 with TRBJ2-3, with TRBD1 matching 7 bases. Germline V CDR1 and CDR2: LNHDA, SQIVND (reference sequence). V shed 4 bases, J shed 0 bases, and the junction held 7 bases outside the gene matches. The CDR3 totals 16 residues. The chain's CDR3 is CASSRTGHLSTDTQYF. The CDR3 DNA is TGTGCCAGTAGTAGGACAGGCCATCTGAGCACAGATACGCAGTATTTT.

The table lists this clone with a few counts. The chain links TRBV7-9 to TRBJ1-5; unclear D gene. CDR1 SEHNR and CDR2 FQNEAQ come from the germline V gene (reference sequence). The V end lost 5 bases, the J end lost 4 bases, and 9 bases lay between the germline ends. CDR3 size: 13 residues. The CDR3 sequence: CASSAAGNQPQHF. The CDR3 coding sequence is TGTGCCAGCAGCGCTGCCGGGAATCAGCCCCAGCATTTT.

The chain uses TRBV7-9 and TRBJ1-3; the match to TRBD1 covers 9 bases. The CDR3 covers 18 residues. Germline CDR1 is SEHNR and CDR2 is FQNEAQ (reference sequence). Losses at the gene ends were 7 bases for V and 0 bases for J; bases not matched to a gene: 13. As DNA, the CDR3 is TGTGCCAGCATCGGGGAAGGACAGGGGTTTTACTCTGGAAACACCATATATTTT. Encoded protein: CASIGEGQGFYSGNTIYF.